The 31 T cell receptor beta chains listed next were all sequenced from one sample in a study of cytomegalovirus exposure and HLA in healthy donors (dated by TCRdb to 2016 to 2017). Library generation was performed with the immunoSEQ multiplex PCR assay. Not all clones reach the TCRdb copy of this immuneACCESS table, which keeps in-frame sequences only. Checked studies attribute under half of the gap to unresolved V genes and leave the rest unexplained. The sample table lists roughly 200,000 clones, roughly three quarters of them with a count of one. The top ten clonotypes cover over 0.95% of the sample. Material for sequencing was PBMCs. The receptors here all came from a woman aged 25-40 years in good health and CMV-seronegative.

The gene calls are TRBV5-1 and TRBJ2-3, with TRBD2 identical over 9 bases. Germline values: CDR1 SGHRS, CDR2 YFSETQ. V lost 0 bases to trimming and J lost 0 bases; unmatched junction nucleotides: 5. The CDR3 has 17 amino acids. The CDR3 DNA reads as TGCGCCAGCAGCTTGGAGGCGAGCGGGGGGAGCACAGATACGCAGTATTTT. Protein sequence: CASSLEASGGSTDTQYF.

There are a few counts of this clone. DNA for the CDR3: TGTGCCAGCAGTGAGGGATATCCACCCCTCCACTTT. As protein: CASSEGYPPLHF. The chain has TRBV6-5 and TRBJ1-6; D not resolved. From germline, CDR1 is MNHEY and CDR2 SVGAGI. V shed 5 bases and J shed 11 bases, with 10 bases lying between them. There are 12 residues in the CDR3.

The rearrangement joins TRBV12-5 to TRBJ2-2; 10 bases line up with TRBD1. The CDR3 consists of 17 residues. Germline V gene data show CDR1 as LGHNT and CDR2 as FRNRAP. J was trimmed by 2 bases and V by 6 bases; bases with no gene match: 9. The CDR3 region is CASGIDRDRGNTGELFF. The DNA of the CDR3 is TGTGCTAGTGGCATCGACCGGGACAGGGGTAACACCGGGGAGCTGTTTTTT. The complete variable domain, with remaining parts taken from reference TRBV12-5 and TRBJ2-2, reads DARVTQTPRHKVTEMGQEVTMRCQPILGHNTVFWYRQTMMQGLELLAYFRNRAPLDDSGMPKDRFSAEMPDATLATLKIQPSEPRDSAVYFCASGIDRDRGNTGELFFGEGSRLTVL.

This clone was seen just once. The rearrangement links TRBV7-3 to TRBJ1-2; 8 bases agree with TRBD1. The germline CDR1 and CDR2 sequences are SGHTA and FQGTGA. The V segment lost 1 base and the J segment 4 bases; nucleotides outside the gene matches: 11. The CDR3 spans 17 residues. CDR3 sequence (DNA): TGTGCCAGCAGCTTAATGGCAGGGGGCTCTGTTGGCTATGGCTACACCTTC. Translated, it gives CASSLMAGGSVGYGYTF.

V usage is TRBV4-1 and J usage is TRBJ2-7; the match to TRBD1 covers 7 bases. Per germline, CDR1 MGHRA and CDR2 YSYEKL. V was pared by 3 bases and J by 3 bases, with 5 bases of the junction left unmatched. CDR3 size: 14 residues. CDR3 coding DNA: TGCGCCAGCAGCCAGAACAGGGGCGGCTACGAGCAGTACTTC. As protein: CASSQNRGGYEQYF.

The V call is TRBV6-5, the J call TRBJ2-3; tentative D call: TRBD1 (6 bases). This CDR3 has 16 amino acids. The germline gives CDR1 MNHEY, CDR2 SVGAGI. V lost 4 bases and J 0 bases, leaving 14 bases between the germline ends. The DNA of the CDR3 is TGTGCCAGCAGTTCATCAGGGGAAGAGAGCACAGATACGCAGTATTTT. This encodes CASSSSGEESTDTQYF.

The gene calls are TRBV30 and TRBJ2-7; D might be TRBD2 (6 bases). This CDR3 region has 15 residues. The V end lost 5 bases, the J end lost 4 bases, and 21 bases lay between the germline ends. Germline V gene data show CDR1 as GTSNPN and CDR2 as SVGIG (reference sequence). This CDR3 reads CAWRNFPGLGYEQYF. The CDR3 bases are TGTGCCTGGCGGAACTTTCCGGGACTTGGATACGAGCAGTACTTC.

The chain recombines TRBV19 with TRBJ2-2, with unresolved D. CDR3 length: 14 amino acids. Per germline, CDR1 LNHDA and CDR2 SQIVND (reference sequence). V gave up 1 base and J gave up 5 bases, with 8 bases separating them. As DNA, the CDR3 is TGTGCCAGTAGTATAGGAGGCTTGACCGGGGAGCTGTTTTTT. Translated, it gives CASSIGGLTGELFF. Filled out from reference TRBV19 and TRBJ2-2, the complete variable domain reads DGGITQSPKYLFRKEGQNVTLSCEQNLNHDAMYWYRQDPGQGLRLIYYSQIVNDFQKGDIAEGYSVSREKKESFPLTVTSAQKNPTAFYLCASSIGGLTGELFFGEGSRLTVL.

This chain connects TRBV14 to TRBJ2-7, with no clear D. V dropped 4 bases and J dropped 4 bases, with 14 bases sitting between them. Germline CDR1 is SGHDN and CDR2 is FVKESK. The CDR3 runs 14 residues. The CDR3 spells CASSPWHREYEQYF. CDR3 sequence (DNA): TGTGCCAGCAGCCCCTGGCACAGAGAATACGAGCAGTACTTC.

The gene calls are TRBV5-1 and TRBJ1-4, with D tentatively TRBD1 (6 bases). The CDR3 has 15 residues. V was cut by 4 bases and J by 1 base, with 11 bases left in between. Germline V gene data show CDR1 as SGHRS and CDR2 as YFSETQ. The CDR3 nucleotides read TGCGCCAGCAGCCTAACAGGGTTAACTAATGAAAAACTGTTTTTT. It yields the protein CASSLTGLTNEKLFF.

This clone was detected once. This chain connects TRBV29-1 to TRBJ1-4; 9 nucleotides line up with TRBD1. This CDR3 is built from 12 residues. V was pared by 6 bases and J by 7 bases, with 3 bases of the junction left unmatched. Germline V gene data show CDR1 as SQVTM and CDR2 as ANQGSEA. The CDR3 reads CSVGQGGEKLFF. Written as DNA, the CDR3 is TGCAGCGTGGGACAGGGAGGTGAAAAACTGTTTTTT. The whole variable domain, remainder taken from reference TRBV29-1 and TRBJ1-4, is SAVISQKPSRDICQRGTSLTIQCQVDSQVTMMFWYRQQPGQSLTLIATANQGSEATYESGFVIDKFPISRPNLTFSTLTVSNMSPEDSSIYLCSVGQGGEKLFFGSGTQLSVL.

The V gene is TRBV7-9, the J gene TRBJ2-5; tentative D call: TRBD2 (6 bases). The ends were cut back, 6 bases at V and 5 bases at J, with 16 bases in the middle. The germline V gene has CDR1 SEHNR and CDR2 FQNEAQ (reference sequence). This CDR3 is 14 amino acids long. Here the CDR3 DNA reads TGTGCCAGCAGGGGGACTGTAAGCGGGGAGACCCAGTACTTC. Encoded protein: CASRGTVSGETQYF.

V usage is TRBV2 and J usage is TRBJ2-1; D is possibly TRBD1 (6 bases). V lost 6 bases and J lost 8, with 11 bases in between. The CDR3 is 12 residues long. The V gene's germline CDR1 is SNHLY and CDR2 FYNNEI. Here the CDR3 DNA reads TGTGCCAGCAGCCCTAACAGGGATGAGCAGTTCTTC. Amino acid sequence: CASSPNRDEQFF. The full variable domain, its missing parts supplied by reference TRBV2 and TRBJ2-1, is EPEVTQTPSHQVTQMGQEVILRCVPISNHLYFYWYRQILGQKVEFLVSFYNNEISEKSEIFDDQFSVERPDGSNFTLKIRSTKLEDSAMYFCASSPNRDEQFFGPGTRLTVL.

V is TRBV5-6 and J is TRBJ2-3, with D unclear. The germline V gene has CDR1 SGHDT and CDR2 YYEEEE. Trimming left V 4 bases short and J 0 bases short, with 12 bases between. The CDR3 sequence is 15 residues long. This chain's CDR3 is CASSPKPTSTDTQYF. Here the CDR3 DNA reads TGTGCCAGCAGCCCCAAACCTACTAGCACAGATACGCAGTATTTT.

The chain combines TRBV5-1 with TRBJ2-1, with D possibly being TRBD1 (5 bases). Looked up from germline, CDR1 is SGHRS and CDR2 is YFSETQ. Trimming removed 6 bases from V and 0 bases from J, with 13 bases in between. The CDR3 has 15 residues. DNA of the CDR3: TGCGCCAGCACCCAAACAGGCGGCTCCTACAATGAGCAGTTCTTC. This encodes CASTQTGGSYNEQFF.

The genes are TRBV6-1 and TRBJ2-3; TRBD2 matches at 12 bases. The CDR3 has 17 residues. Trimming took 4 bases from V and 6 from J; bases not matched to a gene: 11. Germline lookup yields CDR1 MNHNS and CDR2 SASEGT. The CDR3 nucleotides read TGTGCCAGCAGTGTACTACTAGCGGGGGGAAGTCCCGATACGCAGTATTTT. This codes for CASSVLLAGGSPDTQYF.

There are a few counts of this clone. One end of the junction is discordant with germline, which a read error may explain. The chain combines TRBV19 with TRBJ2-7; possible D gene TRBD2, 5 bases. The CDR3 is 12 amino acids. Germline V lookup: CDR1 LNHDA, CDR2 SQIVND (reference sequence). DNA for the CDR3: TGTGCCAGCAGTAACCGAGGGTACGAGCAGTACTTC. It yields the protein CASSNRGYEQYF.

The chain is built from TRBV9 and TRBJ2-2; a possible D gene is TRBD1 (5 bases). The germline gives CDR1 SGDLS, CDR2 YYNGEE. The CDR3 loop spans 14 amino acids. Trimming stripped 3 bases from V and 2 bases from J, with 8 bases between. CDR3 bases: TGTGCCAGCAGCGCCAGGGTAAACACCGGGGAGCTGTTTTTT. It translates to CASSARVNTGELFF.

The chain carries TRBV7-8 and TRBJ2-5; 7 bases agree with TRBD1. V gave up 3 bases and J gave up 5 bases; unmatched junction bases: 6. CDR1 is SGHVS, CDR2 FQNEAQ, per germline. CDR3 size: 14 residues. This chain's CDR3 is CASSFTGERETQYF. CDR3 DNA sequence: TGTGCCAGCAGCTTTACAGGGGAAAGGGAGACCCAGTACTTC.

The CDR3 DNA reads as TGTGCCAGCAGTTTACGGGACAGGGTGAACACTGAAGCTTTCTTT. This codes for CASSLRDRVNTEAFF. V usage is TRBV27 and J usage is TRBJ1-1; 9 bases agree with TRBD1. The length of the CDR3 is 15 residues. The trim removed 2 bases at V and 0 bases at J, leaving 1 base unmatched. Germline V gene data show CDR1 as MNHEY and CDR2 as SMNVEV (reference sequence).

The chain links TRBV27 to TRBJ2-7, with a weak D call TRBD2 (5 bases). The length of the CDR3 is 15 residues. CDR1 is MNHEY, CDR2 SMNVEV, per germline (reference sequence). The ends were cut back, 5 bases at V and 0 bases at J, with 14 bases in the middle. The CDR3, as DNA: TGTGCCAGCAGTCTAACGAGACTACACTCCTACGAGCAGTACTTC. It specifies CASSLTRLHSYEQYF.

The chain recombines TRBV7-9 with TRBJ1-2, with a weak D call TRBD1 (5 bases). Germline CDR1 and CDR2: SEHNR and FQNEAQ (reference sequence). The germline V and J ends were trimmed by 5 bases and 4 bases, with 14 bases remaining between them. CDR3 length: 14 amino acids. The CDR3, as DNA: TGTGCCAGCAGCGGGGTGGAGGGGACCTATGGCTACACCTTC. Protein: CASSGVEGTYGYTF.

In this sample, this clone turned up a few times. The V call is TRBV15, the J call TRBJ1-1; no clear D gene. V was cut by 6 bases and J by 2 bases, with 10 bases left in between. The CDR3 has 13 residues. Germline lookup yields CDR1 LNHNV and CDR2 YYDKDF (reference sequence). The CDR3 protein is CATSLYSNTEAFF. The CDR3 DNA sequence: TGTGCCACCAGTCTCTACAGTAACACTGAAGCTTTCTTT.

This clone showed up just once. This chain joins TRBV5-1 and TRBJ2-7, with unresolved D. The CDR3 has 13 residues. V lost 0 bases, J lost 3 bases, and 7 bases lay in between. The germline gives CDR1 SGHRS, CDR2 YFSETQ. The CDR3 is CASSLEPGYEQYF. CDR3 bases: TGCGCCAGCAGCTTGGAACCGGGCTACGAGCAGTACTTC.

A single count supports this clone. The genes are TRBV6-1 and TRBJ1-4; TRBD1 agrees at 9 bases. The germline V gene encodes CDR1 MNHNS and CDR2 SASEGT. This CDR3 spans 15 amino acids. J was trimmed by 3 bases and V by 4 bases; bases with no gene match: 3. The CDR3 reads CASSVTGGSNEKLFF. As DNA, the CDR3 is TGTGCCAGCAGTGTAACAGGGGGCTCTAATGAAAAACTGTTTTTT.

This chain connects TRBV7-9 to TRBJ1-2, with D unresolved. From germline, CDR1 is SEHNR and CDR2 FQNEAQ (reference sequence). V shed 3 bases and J shed 3 bases, with 8 bases lying between them. The CDR3 runs 13 residues. CDR3 in amino acids: CASSFPGYYGYTF. CDR3 sequence (DNA): TGTGCCAGCAGCTTTCCGGGTTACTATGGCTACACCTTC.

The chain combines TRBV13 with TRBJ1-5; a possible D gene is TRBD1 (5 bases). V dropped 3 bases and J dropped 5 bases, with 8 bases sitting between them. The CDR3 has 13 residues. Per the germline V gene, CDR1 is PRHDT and CDR2 is FYEKMQ (reference sequence). CDR3 coding DNA: TGTGCCAGCAGCTTTGACAGAGATCAGCCCCAGCATTTT. This translates into CASSFDRDQPQHF. Using reference TRBV13 and TRBJ1-5 for the parts outside the CDR3, the full variable domain is AAGVIQSPRHLIKEKRETATLKCYPIPRHDTVYWYQQGPGQDPQFLISFYEKMQSDKGSIPDRFSAQQFSDYHSELNMSSLELGDSALYFCASSFDRDQPQHFGDGTRLSIL.

V and J are TRBV10-3 and TRBJ2-5, with 7 bases that match TRBD2. V lost 8 bases and J lost 4; bases outside the gene matches: 10. The CDR3 length is 14 residues. Germline lookup yields CDR1 ENHRY and CDR2 SYGVKD. The DNA of the CDR3 is TGTGCCATCTGGGGGGGAACCCAAGTAGAGACCCAGTACTTC. Its translation: CAIWGGTQVETQYF.

The chain couples TRBV19 to TRBJ1-4, with D unresolved. The CDR3 contains 13 residues. The ends were cut back, 7 bases at V and 5 bases at J, with 11 bases in the middle. Germline CDR1 is LNHDA and CDR2 is SQIVND (reference sequence). CDR3 residues: CASTTTPNEKLFF. As DNA, the CDR3 is TGTGCCAGTACCACGACACCGAATGAAAAACTGTTTTTT. The whole variable domain, filled in from reference TRBV19 and TRBJ1-4, reads DGGITQSPKYLFRKEGQNVTLSCEQNLNHDAMYWYRQDPGQGLRLIYYSQIVNDFQKGDIAEGYSVSREKKESFPLTVTSAQKNPTAFYLCASTTTPNEKLFFGSGTQLSVL.

The V call is TRBV13, the J call TRBJ1-2; 8 positions match TRBD1. With 3 bases clipped from V and 13 bases from J, the junction kept 7 bases outside the gene matches. There are 12 residues in the CDR3. Germline V lookup: CDR1 PRHDT, CDR2 FYEKMQ (reference sequence). In DNA form, the CDR3 reads TGTGCCAGCAGCTTCACCCAGGGGGCTGGCACCTTC. This sequence encodes CASSFTQGAGTF.

This chain uses TRBV5-1 with TRBJ2-1; possibly TRBD1 for D (6 bases). The V end was cut by 0 bases, the J end by 3 bases, with 10 bases between. CDR3 length: 15 residues. In germline, CDR1 is SGHRS, CDR2 YFSETQ. CDR3 DNA sequence: TGCGCCAGCAGCTTGGAGGGGGTAGTCTACAATGAGCAGTTCTTC. This translates into CASSLEGVVYNEQFF. Variable domain in full (rest from reference TRBV5-1 and TRBJ2-1): KAGVTQTPRYLIKTRGQQVTLSCSPISGHRSVSWYQQTPGQGLQFLFEYFSETQRNKGNFPGRFSGRQFSNSRSEMNVSTLELGDSALYLCASSLEGVVYNEQFFGPGTRLTVL.